These 24 T cell receptor beta chains originate from one sample sequenced in a study of long-term antiretroviral therapy in people with HIV. Survey-level immunoSEQ v3.0 assays were run. Some clones are missing from TCRdb's copy, which holds only in-frame ones; the method was immunoSEQ multiplex PCR. The sample consists of 15,000 to 20,000 clones, roughly 95% of them appearing once. The sample here was unsorted PBMCs, taken approximately 11 years after starting antiretroviral therapy. These TCRs come from a man aged 30 to 45 with HIV.

The V and J genes are TRBV25-1 and TRBJ2-5; TRBD2 aligns across 9 bases. Trimming took 3 bases from V and 5 from J; bases not matched to a gene: 7. Germline lookup yields CDR1 MGHDK and CDR2 SYGVNS. The CDR3 spans 15 residues. CDR3 region: CASSDGGGAPETQYF. CDR3 nucleotides: TGTGCCAGCAGTGATGGCGGGGGGGCCCCCGAGACCCAGTACTTC.

The rearrangement links TRBV7-3 to TRBJ2-5; no clear D. The CDR3 is 13 residues long. The ends were cut back, 2 bases at V and 1 base at J, with 5 bases in the middle. Germline V gene sequence: CDR1 SGHTA, CDR2 FQGTGA. In DNA form, the CDR3 reads TGTGCCAGCAGCTTACTGAGCCAAGAGACCCAGTACTTC. This sequence encodes CASSLLSQETQYF.

V is TRBV18 and J is TRBJ1-2; D is possibly TRBD1 (6 bases). Looked up from germline, CDR1 is KGHSH and CDR2 is LQKENI. The length of the CDR3 is 15 residues. The V and J ends lost 4 bases and 4 bases respectively, with 16 bases between them. CDR3: CASSLRQANGYGYTF. The CDR3 bases are TGTGCCAGCTCACTCCGACAGGCAAATGGCTATGGCTACACCTTC.

This clone was found once. The chain joins TRBV6-5 to TRBJ1-2, with D possibly matching TRBD1 (5 bases). Germline assignment: CDR1 MNHEY and CDR2 SVGAGI. This CDR3 has 12 residues. Trimming took off 4 bases at V and 8 bases at J, with 11 bases between the two ends. CDR3 nucleotides: TGTGCCAGCAGTTCCAGGGCTGGCGGCTACACCTTC. It specifies CASSSRAGGYTF.

The table lists this clone with a count of one. The rearrangement uses TRBV28 and TRBJ2-7; D remains unclear. There are 13 residues in the CDR3. Per germline, CDR1 MDHEN and CDR2 SYDVKM. The CDR3 loop is CGTTSWSSYEQYV. Written as DNA, the CDR3 is TGTGGCACAACGTCGTGGTCCTCCTACGAGCAGTACGTC.

V gene TRBV19 combines with J gene TRBJ1-2; no firm D call. V lost 5 bases and J lost 0, with 13 bases in between. Germline CDR1 LNHDA, CDR2 SQIVND (reference sequence). The CDR3 runs 15 residues. CDR3 in amino acids: CASSRSPPPNYGYTF. The CDR3 coding sequence is TGTGCCAGTAGTCGCTCCCCCCCGCCTAACTATGGCTACACCTTC.

This chain uses TRBV6-5 with TRBJ1-1; D may be TRBD1 (6 bases). Germline assignment: CDR1 MNHEY and CDR2 SVGAGI. V lost 4 bases and J lost 2, with 11 bases in between. This CDR3 region has 14 residues. CDR3 sequence: CASSSGARNTEAFF. For the CDR3, the DNA is TGTGCCAGCAGTTCAGGGGCCAGAAACACTGAAGCTTTCTTT.

The chain carries TRBV5-6 and TRBJ2-5, with TRBD1 matching over 8 bases. The CDR3 is 17 residues long. Germline CDR1 is SGHDT and CDR2 is YYEEEE. After removal of 0 bases from V and 7 bases from J, the junction contained 14 bases not matched to a gene. DNA for the CDR3: TGTGCCAGCAGCTTGGGAAGTGGCCAGGGGGCGCGGGGGACCCAGTACTTC. It yields the protein CASSLGSGQGARGTQYF.

This sequence joins TRBV7-9 and TRBJ2-5, with 7 nucleotides matching TRBD1. In germline, CDR1 is SEHNR, CDR2 FQNEAQ (reference sequence). Losses at the gene ends were 4 bases for V and 5 bases for J; bases not matched to a gene: 10. The CDR3 spans 15 residues. The CDR3 sequence is CASSSAKGAKETQYF. CDR3 nucleotides: TGTGCCAGCAGCTCGGCCAAGGGGGCGAAGGAGACCCAGTACTTC.

This chain connects TRBV10-3 to TRBJ1-1; D is possibly TRBD1 (5 bases). The CDR3 runs to 13 residues. Deletions cut 8 bases from V and 4 bases from J, with 14 bases between. Germline V gives CDR1 ENHRY, CDR2 SYGVKD. The CDR3 here is CAIGLVGATEAFF. DNA for the CDR3: TGTGCCATCGGCTTGGTAGGGGCCACTGAAGCTTTCTTT.

The V gene is TRBV5-4, the J gene TRBJ1-1; 9 nucleotides line up with TRBD1. CDR3 length equals 15 residues. V lost 5 bases to trimming and J lost 5 bases; unmatched junction nucleotides: 10. From germline, CDR1 is SGHNT and CDR2 YYREEE (reference sequence). The CDR3, as DNA: TGTGCCAGCAGTTCGGATGGGACAGGGAGTACTGAAGCTTTCTTT. Translated, it gives CASSSDGTGSTEAFF.

The count of this clone is one. V and J are TRBV27 and TRBJ1-2, with D hard to call. This CDR3 contains 16 residues. Germline CDR1 and CDR2: MNHEY and SMNVEV (reference sequence). V lost 7 bases and J 0 bases, leaving 18 bases between the germline ends. The CDR3 protein is CASKADFSEANYGYTF. The CDR3 region has the DNA TGTGCCAGCAAGGCGGACTTTTCTGAAGCTAACTATGGCTACACCTTC.

V is TRBV13 and J is TRBJ1-4; D is undetermined. The V gene's germline CDR1 is PRHDT and CDR2 FYEKMQ (reference sequence). V lost 4 bases, J lost 3 bases, and 9 bases lay in between. The CDR3 runs 14 residues. The CDR3 nucleotides read TGTGCCAGCAGCTCCACCCGACCTAATGAAAAACTGTTTTTT. It yields the protein CASSSTRPNEKLFF. Supplemented by reference TRBV13 and TRBJ1-4, the full variable domain reads AAGVIQSPRHLIKEKRETATLKCYPIPRHDTVYWYQQGPGQDPQFLISFYEKMQSDKGSIPDRFSAQQFSDYHSELNMSSLELGDSALYFCASSSTRPNEKLFFGSGTQLSVL.

V is TRBV15 and J is TRBJ2-3, with TRBD2 identical over 7 bases. The CDR3 loop spans 16 amino acids. The junction had 4 bases not matched to a gene; V was cut back by 0 bases and J by 1 base. Per the germline V gene, CDR1 is LNHNV and CDR2 is YYDKDF (reference sequence). The DNA for the CDR3 is TGTGCCACCAGCAGAGATAGGAGCGGGGGCACAGATACGCAGTATTTT. Translating gives CATSRDRSGGTDTQYF.

Here the CDR3 DNA reads TGTGCCAGCAGCCTGGACTCTAGCTCCTATAATTCACCCCTCCACTTT. Translating gives CASSLDSSSYNSPLHF. The chain joins TRBV7-9 to TRBJ1-6; D gene uncertain. Germline values: CDR1 SEHNR, CDR2 FQNEAQ (reference sequence). Trimming took off 5 bases at V and 0 bases at J, with 11 bases between the two ends. The CDR3 contains 16 residues.

This chain connects TRBV10-1 to TRBJ2-5; a weak D match, TRBD2 (5 bases). Germline CDR1 reads WNHNN; CDR2 reads SYGVQD (reference sequence). Trimming pared 3 bases from V and 2 bases from J, leaving 13 bases between. CDR3 length: 15 amino acids. The CDR3 DNA sequence: TGCGCCAGCAGTGAATCCGCGGGCGGACAAGAGACCCAGTACTTC. It specifies CASSESAGGQETQYF.

The V and J genes are TRBV5-1 and TRBJ1-1, with D maybe TRBD1 (5 bases). V lost 7 bases to trimming and J lost 2 bases, with 15 bases between them. CDR1 SGHRS and CDR2 YFSETQ come from the germline V gene. The CDR3 has 14 amino acids. Here the CDR3 DNA reads TGCGCCAGCCGCAACTATCAGGGTAACACTGAAGCTTTCTTT. This encodes CASRNYQGNTEAFF. Supplemented by reference TRBV5-1 and TRBJ1-1, the full variable domain reads KAGVTQTPRYLIKTRGQQVTLSCSPISGHRSVSWYQQTPGQGLQFLFEYFSETQRNKGNFPGRFSGRQFSNSRSEMNVSTLELGDSALYLCASRNYQGNTEAFFGQGTRLTVV.

The chain uses TRBV6-1 and TRBJ2-2, with a possible D match to TRBD1 (6 bases). The germline V gene has CDR1 MNHNS and CDR2 SASEGT. The CDR3 spans 13 residues. The ends were cut back, 4 bases at V and 6 bases at J, with 9 bases in the middle. This CDR3 reads CASSGQDPGELFF. CDR3 bases: TGTGCCAGCAGTGGACAGGATCCCGGGGAGCTGTTTTTT.

V usage is TRBV6-5 and J usage is TRBJ1-5; 7 bases fit TRBD1. Germline loops: CDR1 MNHEY, CDR2 SVGAGI. After removal of 6 bases from V and 6 bases from J, the junction contained 8 bases not matched to a gene. CDR3 length equals 14 residues. The DNA of the CDR3 is TGTGCCAGCAGGCCTCGACAGGGTTTTCAGCCCCAGCATTTT. Translated, it gives CASRPRQGFQPQHF.

Here the CDR3 reads CASSAGTEPYEQYF. The CDR3 region has the DNA TGTGCCAGCAGTGCCGGGACAGAACCCTACGAGCAGTACTTC. The chain uses TRBV2 and TRBJ2-7, with TRBD1 identical over 7 bases. Trimming took 4 bases from V and 2 from J; bases not matched to a gene: 5. The CDR3 contains 14 residues. Germline V gene lookup returns CDR1 SNHLY and CDR2 FYNNEI.

This chain links TRBV28 with TRBJ1-2; D is uncertain. Germline lookup yields CDR1 MDHEN and CDR2 SYDVKM. V was clipped by 6 bases and J by 4 bases, with 18 bases between them. The CDR3 spans 15 residues. CDR3 in amino acids: CASRNRVSVLYGYTF. The CDR3 DNA reads as TGTGCCAGCAGAAACCGGGTCTCCGTACTCTATGGCTACACCTTC.

This chain connects TRBV7-2 to TRBJ1-1, with D possibly being TRBD1 (5 bases). V was pared by 3 bases and J by 0 bases, with 8 bases between. Germline V gene sequence: CDR1 SGHTA, CDR2 FQGNSA. The CDR3 loop spans 14 amino acids. This chain's CDR3 is CASSLATVNTEAFF. The CDR3 DNA is TGTGCCAGCAGCTTGGCGACAGTGAACACTGAAGCTTTCTTT.

The chain links TRBV29-1 to TRBJ1-5, with D maybe TRBD1 (5 bases). The CDR3 runs 14 residues. Germline CDR1 reads SQVTM; CDR2 reads ANQGSEA. Trimming took off 4 bases at V and 7 bases at J, with 17 bases between the two ends. The chain's CDR3 is CSVGSSVGGQPQHF. The CDR3 DNA follows: TGCAGCGTTGGAAGCAGCGTTGGGGGGCAGCCCCAGCATTTT.

CDR3 coding DNA: TGCGCCAGCAGCCCCGACCAGACTTATGGCTACACCTTC. It translates to CASSPDQTYGYTF. The gene calls are TRBV5-1 and TRBJ1-2; D ambiguous. V was trimmed by 4 bases and J by 5 bases, leaving 12 bases between them. The CDR3 is 13 residues long. Per the germline V gene, CDR1 is SGHRS and CDR2 is YFSETQ.